This T cell receptor beta chain was observed in a study of CD8+CD57+ T cells in acquired aplastic anemia. Turning to the study itself: The sorted CD4+ and CD8+ cells yielded an average around 3.2 ug of DNA.

In this sample, this clonotype turned up many times. Its antigen is still unknown. Relative to the germline gene, one junction end is altered; a read error may explain this. It was genomic DNA that served as the template for profiling TCR beta VDJ and CDR3. From the reads, TCRdb called clonotypes with MiXCR, one entry per CDR3 protein. The sample has roughly 500,000 distinct CDR3 sequences, less than 35% seen once. Patients sequenced had flow cytometry evidence of CD8+CD57+ cell expansion. Patients had undergone no therapy by the time their blood was sampled. Study observations and caveats: There were roughly 28 CD8+ CDR3 sequences that occurred in both patients and controls. A significant difference in CD8+ Simpson's diversity between patients and controls was not found.

CDR1 and CDR2 (germline): SQVTM, ANQGSEA. CDR3 length: 11 amino acids. The receptor was isolated from a human donor with aplastic anemia. The rearrangement links TRBV29-1 to TRBJ1-1; D is undetermined. Specimen: sorted CD4+, CD8+, or CD8+CD57+ T cells (not recorded which) from PBMCs. CDR3 nucleotides: TGCAGCGTTGAACTAGCGACTGAGGCTTTCTTT. Translated, it gives CSVELATEAFF.